A single sample is the source of the 15 T cell receptor beta chains below, sequenced in a study of cytomegalovirus exposure and HLA in healthy donors. A multiplex PCR was run with 60 Vbeta primers and 13 Jbeta primers. Here immunoSEQ multiplex PCR was the method, and the copy in TCRdb shows in-frame clones only, minus some. Here the sample spans fewer than 80,000 clones, more than 70% being singletons. Sequencing was performed on PBMCs. The receptors derive from a woman aged 25 to 39 in good health and CMV-seronegative.

The CDR3 sequence is CASSQMGREIQPQHF. In nucleotides, the CDR3 is TGTGCCAGCAGCCAGATGGGGAGAGAAATCCAGCCCCAGCATTTT. This sequence joins TRBV7-2 and TRBJ1-5, with D unresolved. The CDR3 is 15 residues long. Germline CDR1 and CDR2: SGHTA and FQGNSA. Trimming pared 5 bases from V and 7 bases from J, leaving 18 bases between. Supplemented by reference TRBV7-2 and TRBJ1-5, the full variable domain reads GAGVSQSPSNKVTEKGKDVELRCDPISGHTALYWYRQSLGQGLEFLIYFQGNSAPDKSGLPSDRFSAERTGGSVSTLTIQRTQQEDSAVYLCASSQMGREIQPQHFGDGTRLSIL.

The gene calls are TRBV5-8 and TRBJ2-3; 8 bases align to TRBD2. Per the germline V gene, CDR1 is SGHTS and CDR2 is YDEGEE. This CDR3 spans 15 amino acids. The V segment lost 2 bases and the J segment 1 base; nucleotides outside the gene matches: 3. CDR3 in DNA: TGTGCCAGCAGCTTACTACTAGCGGGCACAGATACGCAGTATTTT. Translated, it gives CASSLLLAGTDTQYF.

The chain is built from TRBV9 and TRBJ1-4; tentatively, D is TRBD1 (6 bases). The length of the CDR3 is 16 residues. The V gene lost 2 bases and the J gene lost 4 bases, with 15 bases spanning the gap. Germline lookup yields CDR1 SGDLS and CDR2 YYNGEE. As DNA, the CDR3 is TGTGCCAGCAGCGTCTCAACAGGGCGAAGTAATGAAAAACTGTTTTTT. Translated: CASSVSTGRSNEKLFF.

V is TRBV25-1 and J is TRBJ2-1; the D gene is possibly TRBD2 (6 bases). CDR1 MGHDK and CDR2 SYGVNS come from the germline V gene. V lost 2 bases and J 0 bases, leaving 8 bases between the germline ends. This CDR3 region has 15 residues. CDR3 region: CASSEGGSSYNEQFF. As DNA, the CDR3 is TGTGCCAGCAGTGAAGGGGGGAGCTCCTACAATGAGCAGTTCTTC. The full variable domain, rest sourced from reference TRBV25-1 and TRBJ2-1, is EADIYQTPRYLVIGTGKKITLECSQTMGHDKMYWYQQDPGMELHLIHYSYGVNSTEKGDLSSESTVSRIRTEHFPLTLESARPSHTSQYLCASSEGGSSYNEQFFGPGTRLTVL.

In nucleotides, the CDR3 is TGTGCCTGGAGGGACAGGGGTCCTAGCGGGAGTCGTTACGAGCAGTACTTC. The encoded protein is CAWRDRGPSGSRYEQYF. This sequence joins TRBV30 and TRBJ2-7; D is possibly TRBD2 (10 bases). The CDR3 length is 17 residues. V was cut by 3 bases and J by 4 bases, with 25 bases left in between. The germline V gene has CDR1 GTSNPN and CDR2 SVGIG (reference sequence).

The chain couples TRBV29-1 to TRBJ2-1; D is perhaps TRBD1 (6 bases). CDR1 and CDR2 from the germline V gene are SQVTM and ANQGSEA. The V end was cut by 7 bases, the J end by 6 bases, with 22 bases between. The length of the CDR3 is 15 residues. The CDR3 loop is CSATRLAGDGNEQFF. The CDR3 DNA reads as TGCAGCGCCACGAGGTTGGCAGGGGACGGCAATGAGCAGTTCTTC.

This clone was counted between two and nine times. The chain couples TRBV4-2 to TRBJ2-7, with a weak D call TRBD2 (5 bases). The CDR3 extends over 15 amino acids. Germline V lookup: CDR1 LGHNA, CDR2 YNFKEQ. Trimming shortened V by 0 bases and J by 4 bases, and 13 bases separated the two germline ends. DNA of the CDR3: TGTGCCAGCAGCCAAGATCTAGGACTCTCATACGAGCAGTACTTC. This codes for CASSQDLGLSYEQYF.

The V and J genes are TRBV7-9 and TRBJ1-1; D remains ambiguous. The CDR3 sequence is 12 residues long. Per germline, CDR1 SEHNR and CDR2 FQNEAQ (reference sequence). Trimming left V 2 bases short and J 3 bases short, with 4 bases between. The CDR3: CASSLHHTEAFF. The CDR3 region has the DNA TGTGCCAGCAGCTTACATCACACTGAAGCTTTCTTT.

The chain links TRBV5-1 to TRBJ2-2, with TRBD1 as a possible D gene (8 bases). Germline V gene sequence: CDR1 SGHRS, CDR2 YFSETQ. The CDR3 is made up of 15 amino acids. V lost 2 bases to trimming and J lost 5 bases, with 13 bases between them. The chain's CDR3 is CASSFSQGGTGELFF. The DNA of the CDR3 is TGCGCCAGCAGCTTTTCACAGGGGGGGACCGGGGAGCTGTTTTTT.

The chain couples TRBV19 to TRBJ2-2; 8 positions agree with TRBD2. The CDR3 is made up of 14 amino acids. The V gene's germline CDR1 is LNHDA and CDR2 SQIVND (reference sequence). V shed 5 bases, J shed 5 bases, and the junction held 4 bases outside the gene matches. CDR3 residues: CASSLAGQTGELFF. The CDR3 coding sequence is TGTGCCAGTAGTTTAGCGGGACAAACCGGGGAGCTGTTTTTT.

The chain uses TRBV5-6 and TRBJ2-1; D call uncertain. Per germline, CDR1 SGHDT and CDR2 YYEEEE. V gave up 4 bases and J gave up 4 bases, with 3 bases separating them. This CDR3 is built from 11 residues. The CDR3 region is CASSLYNEQFF. CDR3 DNA sequence: TGTGCCAGCAGCCTTTACAATGAGCAGTTCTTC.

The gene calls are TRBV12-5 and TRBJ1-1; 9 bases agree with TRBD1. With V trimmed by 3 bases and J by 1 base, 6 bases remained unmatched. CDR1 LGHNT and CDR2 FRNRAP come from the germline V gene. This CDR3 region has 16 residues. Written as DNA, the CDR3 is TGTGCTAGTGGTTTAACAGGGGGCTCGGAGAACACTGAAGCTTTCTTT. It encodes CASGLTGGSENTEAFF. Full variable domain (remainder filled in from reference TRBV12-5 and TRBJ1-1): DARVTQTPRHKVTEMGQEVTMRCQPILGHNTVFWYRQTMMQGLELLAYFRNRAPLDDSGMPKDRFSAEMPDATLATLKIQPSEPRDSAVYFCASGLTGGSENTEAFFGQGTRLTVV.

The chain has TRBV12-5 and TRBJ1-5, with D unresolved. The CDR3 is 13 amino acids. Germline CDR1 and CDR2: LGHNT and FRNRAP. Trimming stripped 1 base from V and 4 bases from J, with 5 bases between. The CDR3 protein is CASGLEENQPQHF. CDR3 coding DNA: TGTGCTAGTGGTTTGGAAGAGAATCAGCCCCAGCATTTT.

The rearrangement joins TRBV9 to TRBJ1-2, with 10 bases aligning to TRBD1. The CDR3 runs 16 residues. CDR1 SGDLS and CDR2 YYNGEE come from the germline V gene. J lost 7 bases, V lost 0 bases, and 9 bases had no gene match. The chain's CDR3 is CASSVGDRGASCGYTF. CDR3 in DNA: TGTGCCAGCAGCGTAGGGGACAGGGGTGCTTCGTGTGGCTACACCTTC.

In its sample, this clone was seen a few times. This chain connects TRBV27 to TRBJ2-1, with 10 nucleotides matching TRBD2. The germline gives CDR1 MNHEY, CDR2 SMNVEV (reference sequence). The CDR3 sequence is 14 residues long. The V segment lost 8 bases and the J segment 7 bases; nucleotides outside the gene matches: 8. CDR3 DNA sequence: TGTGCCAGCTTTAGCCTAGCGGGAGTAAATGAGCAGTTCTTC. This encodes CASFSLAGVNEQFF.